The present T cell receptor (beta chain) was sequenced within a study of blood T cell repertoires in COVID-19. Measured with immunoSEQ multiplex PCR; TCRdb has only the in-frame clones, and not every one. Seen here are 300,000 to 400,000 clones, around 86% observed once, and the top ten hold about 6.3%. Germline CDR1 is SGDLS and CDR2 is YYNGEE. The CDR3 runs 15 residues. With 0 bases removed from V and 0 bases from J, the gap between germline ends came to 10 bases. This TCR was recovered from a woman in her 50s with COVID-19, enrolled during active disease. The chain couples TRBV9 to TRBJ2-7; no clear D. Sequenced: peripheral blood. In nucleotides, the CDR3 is TGTGCCAGCAGCGTAGCCGAAGTTAGCTCCTACGAGCAGTACTTC. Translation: CASSVAEVSSYEQYF. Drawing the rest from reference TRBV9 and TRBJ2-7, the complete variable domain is DSGVTQTPKHLITATGQRVTLRCSPRSGDLSVYWYQQSLDQGLQFLIQYYNGEERAKGNILERFSAQQFPDLHSELNLSSLELGDSALYFCASSVAEVSSYEQYFGPGTRLTVT.